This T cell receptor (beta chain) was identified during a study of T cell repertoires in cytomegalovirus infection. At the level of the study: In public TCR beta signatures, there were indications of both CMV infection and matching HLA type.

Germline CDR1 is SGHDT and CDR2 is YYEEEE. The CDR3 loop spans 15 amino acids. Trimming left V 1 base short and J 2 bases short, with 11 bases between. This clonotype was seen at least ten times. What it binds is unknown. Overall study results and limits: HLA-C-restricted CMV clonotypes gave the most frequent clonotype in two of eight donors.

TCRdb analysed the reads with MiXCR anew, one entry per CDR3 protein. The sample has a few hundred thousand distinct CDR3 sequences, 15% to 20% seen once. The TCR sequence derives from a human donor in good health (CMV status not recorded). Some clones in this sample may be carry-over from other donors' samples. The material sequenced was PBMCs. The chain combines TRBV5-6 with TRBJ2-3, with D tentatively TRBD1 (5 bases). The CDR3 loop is CASSLPGLSTDTQYF. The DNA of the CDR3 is TGTGCCAGCAGCTTGCCAGGGCTATCCACAGATACGCAGTATTTT.